Below, 12 T cell receptor beta chains from the same sample are listed, as sequenced in a study of CD8+ T cells in alopecia areata. It was cDNA, reverse transcribed from extracted RNA, that served as the sequencing template. Here immunoSEQ multiplex PCR was the method, and the copy in TCRdb shows in-frame clones only, minus some. Of approximately 210,000 clones listed, 66% are singletons. As to treatment: oral pan-JAK inhibitor, 5-10 mg twice daily. This specimen was CD4+ T cells sorted from blood, taken at approximately week 42, from a patient treated with tofacitinib. These receptors all stem from a human donor with alopecia areata.

This chain joins TRBV7-2 and TRBJ1-1; weak D call: TRBD1 (6 bases). CDR3 size: 14 residues. Germline CDR1 and CDR2: SGHTA and FQGNSA. The ends were cut back, 1 base at V and 1 base at J, with 7 bases in the middle. Here the CDR3 reads CASSLGQENTEAFF. The CDR3 DNA reads TGTGCCAGCAGCTTAGGACAGGAGAACACTGAAGCTTTCTTT. Full variable domain (remainder filled in from reference TRBV7-2 and TRBJ1-1): GAGVSQSPSNKVTEKGKDVELRCDPISGHTALYWYRQSLGQGLEFLIYFQGNSAPDKSGLPSDRFSAERTGGSVSTLTIQRTQQEDSAVYLCASSLGQENTEAFFGQGTRLTVV.

This clone was found a few times. The V call is TRBV6-5, the J call TRBJ1-4; D remains unclear. Germline V gene data show CDR1 as MNHEY and CDR2 as SVGAGI. This CDR3 is built from 14 residues. Trimming removed 6 bases at V and 7 bases at J, with 15 bases between. CDR3 nucleotides: TGTGCCAGCAGGCAGCTCGTGGGCAGTGAAAAACTGTTTTTT. It translates to CASRQLVGSEKLFF.

The chain uses TRBV7-2 and TRBJ1-1; D is unclear. The germline gives CDR1 SGHTA, CDR2 FQGNSA. This CDR3 has 15 residues. V lost 7 bases and J lost 5, with 20 bases in between. The CDR3 bases are TGTGCCAGCACCCCTTCAGGCCCTTTGAGAACTGAAGCTTTCTTT. Translated, it gives CASTPSGPLRTEAFF.

The chain couples TRBV9 to TRBJ1-2; D gene unclear. V lost 4 bases and J lost 7, with 17 bases in between. CDR3 size: 14 residues. CDR1 SGDLS and CDR2 YYNGEE come from the germline V gene. The CDR3 here is CASSPRYQTGGYTF. Written as DNA, the CDR3 is TGTGCCAGCAGCCCTCGGTACCAAACGGGTGGCTACACCTTC.

The V and J genes are TRBV5-6 and TRBJ1-1, with 9 nucleotides matching TRBD1. Trimming cost V 0 bases and J 4 bases; bases outside gene matches: 7. Per germline, CDR1 SGHDT and CDR2 YYEEEE. This CDR3 is built from 16 residues. The CDR3 protein is CASSLVLTGGSTEAFF. The CDR3 DNA sequence: TGTGCCAGCAGCTTGGTACTCACAGGGGGCAGCACTGAAGCTTTCTTT.

The V gene is TRBV19, the J gene TRBJ1-2, with D hard to call. The V end lost 0 bases, the J end lost 5 bases, and 22 bases lay between the germline ends. The CDR3 contains 18 residues. CDR1 and CDR2 (germline): LNHDA, SQIVND (reference sequence). The CDR3 DNA follows: TGTGCCAGTAGTATAGATTTACCCCCTGAAGATTCGACTTATGGCTACACCTTC. Its protein is CASSIDLPPEDSTYGYTF.

The table lists this clone with a few counts. The same CDR3 arises from other DNA sequences in this sample as well. This chain uses TRBV2 with TRBJ1-1; no definite D call. The CDR3 has 13 residues. Germline values: CDR1 SNHLY, CDR2 FYNNEI. Between the trimmed V and J ends, which lost 2 bases and 1 base, there was a span of 5 bases. CDR3 amino acids: CASSERENTEAFF. The CDR3 bases are TGTGCCAGCAGTGAACGGGAGAACACTGAAGCTTTCTTT.

This clone was counted a few times. DNA for the CDR3: TGTGCCAGCAGCTTGGAGCACAACTATGGCTACACCTTC. This codes for CASSLEHNYGYTF. The chain combines TRBV11-2 with TRBJ1-2; no clear D. The CDR3 spans 13 residues. With 3 bases removed from V and 2 bases from J, the gap between germline ends came to 7 bases. Germline-derived CDR1 and CDR2 are SGHAT and FQNNGV.

This clone was observed a single time. The J gene is TRBJ1-5, the V gene TRBV2; no firm D call. The CDR3 has 14 residues. The germline CDR1 and CDR2 sequences are SNHLY and FYNNEI. V was trimmed by 6 bases and J by 4 bases, leaving 13 bases between them. CDR3 region: CASRPDTVNQPQHF. DNA for the CDR3: TGTGCCAGCAGACCAGACACGGTGAATCAGCCCCAGCATTTT.

This clone showed up just a few times. This chain uses TRBV29-1 with TRBJ1-1, with 7 bases matching TRBD1. The V segment lost 6 bases and the J segment 2 bases; nucleotides outside the gene matches: 3. Germline V lookup: CDR1 SQVTM, CDR2 ANQGSEA. CDR3 length: 12 amino acids. The CDR3 DNA follows: TGCAGCGTCCGGGACAGAAACACTGAAGCTTTCTTT. This codes for CSVRDRNTEAFF.

This clone was counted between two and nine times. The V gene is TRBV7-6, the J gene TRBJ1-6, with 7 nucleotides matching TRBD1. CDR1 and CDR2 from the germline V gene are SGHVS and FNYEAQ. V gave up 5 bases and J gave up 7 bases; unmatched junction bases: 5. The CDR3 contains 14 residues. The CDR3 protein is CASSTDRVNSPLHF. CDR3 sequence (DNA): TGTGCCAGCAGCACCGACAGGGTGAATTCACCCCTCCACTTT. The variable domain in full, with the rest retrieved from reference TRBV7-6 and TRBJ1-6, is GAGVSQSPRYKVTKRGQDVALRCDPISGHVSLYWYRQALGQGPEFLTYFNYEAQQDKSGLPNDRFSAERPEGSISTLTIQRTEQRDSAMYRCASSTDRVNSPLHFGNGTRLTVT.

V gene TRBV29-1 combines with J gene TRBJ1-1; no firm D call. V lost 6 bases and J 1 base, leaving 3 bases between the germline ends. The CDR3 consists of 10 residues. Germline V lookup: CDR1 SQVTM, CDR2 ANQGSEA. CDR3: CSVKNTEAFF. CDR3 sequence (DNA): TGCAGCGTGAAGAACACTGAAGCTTTCTTT.